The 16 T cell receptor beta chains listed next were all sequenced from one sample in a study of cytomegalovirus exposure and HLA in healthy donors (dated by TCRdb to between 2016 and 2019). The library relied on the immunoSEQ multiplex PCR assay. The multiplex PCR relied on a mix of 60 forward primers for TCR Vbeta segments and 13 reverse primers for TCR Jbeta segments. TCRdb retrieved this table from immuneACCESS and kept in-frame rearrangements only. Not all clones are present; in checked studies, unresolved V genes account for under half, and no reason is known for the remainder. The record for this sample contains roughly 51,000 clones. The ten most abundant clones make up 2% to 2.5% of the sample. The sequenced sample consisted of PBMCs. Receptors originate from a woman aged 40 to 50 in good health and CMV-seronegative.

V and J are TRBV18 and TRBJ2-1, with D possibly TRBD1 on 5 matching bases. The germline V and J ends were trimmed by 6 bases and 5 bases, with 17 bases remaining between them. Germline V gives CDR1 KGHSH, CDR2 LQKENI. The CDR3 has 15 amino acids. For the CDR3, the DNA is TGTGCCAGCTCTCTTGGTGGGGCAGGGAACAATGAGCAGTTCTTC. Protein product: CASSLGGAGNNEQFF.

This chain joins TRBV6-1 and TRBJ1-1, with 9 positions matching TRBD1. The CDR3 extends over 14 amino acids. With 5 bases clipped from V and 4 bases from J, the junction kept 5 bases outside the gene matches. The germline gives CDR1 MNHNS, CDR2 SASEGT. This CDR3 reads CASSSRDRVTEAFF. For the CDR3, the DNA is TGTGCCAGCAGTTCCAGGGACAGGGTCACTGAAGCTTTCTTT.

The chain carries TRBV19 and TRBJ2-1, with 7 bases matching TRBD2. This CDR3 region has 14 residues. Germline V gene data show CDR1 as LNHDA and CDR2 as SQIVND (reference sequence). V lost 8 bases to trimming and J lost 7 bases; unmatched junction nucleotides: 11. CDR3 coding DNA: TGTGCCAGTCGAGGACGGGGGGAAGGAAATGAGCAGTTCTTC. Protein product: CASRGRGEGNEQFF.

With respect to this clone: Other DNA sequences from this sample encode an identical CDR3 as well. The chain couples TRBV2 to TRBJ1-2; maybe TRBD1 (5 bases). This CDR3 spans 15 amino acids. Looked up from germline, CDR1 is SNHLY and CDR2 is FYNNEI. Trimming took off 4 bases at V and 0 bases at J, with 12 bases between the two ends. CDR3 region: CASSVTGIANYGYTF. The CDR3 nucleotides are TGTGCCAGCAGTGTAACAGGCATAGCTAACTATGGCTACACCTTC. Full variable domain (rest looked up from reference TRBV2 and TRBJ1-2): EPEVTQTPSHQVTQMGQEVILRCVPISNHLYFYWYRQILGQKVEFLVSFYNNEISEKSEIFDDQFSVERPDGSNFTLKIRSTKLEDSAMYFCASSVTGIANYGYTFGSGTRLTVV.

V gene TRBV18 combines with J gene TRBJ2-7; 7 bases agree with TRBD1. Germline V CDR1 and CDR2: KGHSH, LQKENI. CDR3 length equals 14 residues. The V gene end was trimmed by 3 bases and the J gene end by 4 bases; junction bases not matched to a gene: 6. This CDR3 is CASSPTTGEYEQYF. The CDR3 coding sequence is TGTGCCAGCTCACCCACTACAGGGGAATACGAGCAGTACTTC.

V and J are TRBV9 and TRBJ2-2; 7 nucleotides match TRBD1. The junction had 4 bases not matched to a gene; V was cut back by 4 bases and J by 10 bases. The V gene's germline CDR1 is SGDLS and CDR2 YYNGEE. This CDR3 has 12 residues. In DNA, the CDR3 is TGTGCCAGCAGCTCACAGGGGTCGGAGCTGTTTTTT. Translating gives CASSSQGSELFF.

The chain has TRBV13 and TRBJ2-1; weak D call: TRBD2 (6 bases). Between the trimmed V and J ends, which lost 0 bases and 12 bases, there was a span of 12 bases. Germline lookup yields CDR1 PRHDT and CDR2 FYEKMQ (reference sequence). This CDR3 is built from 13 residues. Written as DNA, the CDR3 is TGTGCCAGCAGCTTAGGTGCTAGCGAGGGGCAGTTCTTC. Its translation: CASSLGASEGQFF.

The DNA for the CDR3 is TGTGCCAGCAGTTCGGCCGGGGGGGGGAACACTGAAGCTTTCTTT. Its protein product is CASSSAGGGNTEAFF. V is TRBV27 and J is TRBJ1-1; D is perhaps TRBD1 (5 bases). The CDR3 spans 15 residues. Germline values: CDR1 MNHEY, CDR2 SMNVEV (reference sequence). Between the trimmed V and J ends, which lost 4 bases and 1 base, there was a span of 13 bases.

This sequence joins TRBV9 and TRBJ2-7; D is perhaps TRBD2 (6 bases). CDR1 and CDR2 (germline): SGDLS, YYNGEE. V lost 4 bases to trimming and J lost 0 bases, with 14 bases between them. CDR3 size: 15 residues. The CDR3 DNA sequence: TGTGCCAGCAGCCCCCGGGCGGGGACCTCCTACGAGCAGTACTTC. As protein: CASSPRAGTSYEQYF.

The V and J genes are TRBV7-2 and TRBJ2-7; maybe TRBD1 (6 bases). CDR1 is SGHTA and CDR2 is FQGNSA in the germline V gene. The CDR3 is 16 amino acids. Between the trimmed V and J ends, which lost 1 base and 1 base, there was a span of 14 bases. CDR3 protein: CASSLDGQTGSYEQYF. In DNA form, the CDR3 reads TGTGCCAGCAGCTTAGACGGACAGACAGGATCCTACGAGCAGTACTTC.

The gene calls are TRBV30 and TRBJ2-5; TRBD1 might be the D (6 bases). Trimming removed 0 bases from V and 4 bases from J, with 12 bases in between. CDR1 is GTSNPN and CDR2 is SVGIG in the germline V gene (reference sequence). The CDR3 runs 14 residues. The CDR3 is CAWSVYRVPETQYF. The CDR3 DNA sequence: TGTGCCTGGAGTGTCTACAGGGTGCCAGAGACCCAGTACTTC.

CDR3 protein: CASSSWAGDYGYTF. CDR3 nucleotide sequence: TGTGCCAGCAGCTCCTGGGCGGGAGACTATGGCTACACCTTC. The V call is TRBV7-9, the J call TRBJ1-2; no reliable D call. Between the trimmed V and J ends, which lost 4 bases and 3 bases, there was a span of 12 bases. CDR3 length: 14 residues. Looked up from germline, CDR1 is SEHNR and CDR2 is FQNEAQ (reference sequence).

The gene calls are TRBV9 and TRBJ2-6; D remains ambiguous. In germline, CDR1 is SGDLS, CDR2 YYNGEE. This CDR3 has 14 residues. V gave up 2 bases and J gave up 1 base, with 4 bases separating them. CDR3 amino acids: CASSVPSGANVLTF. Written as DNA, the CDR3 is TGTGCCAGCAGCGTCCCTTCTGGGGCCAACGTCCTGACTTTC.

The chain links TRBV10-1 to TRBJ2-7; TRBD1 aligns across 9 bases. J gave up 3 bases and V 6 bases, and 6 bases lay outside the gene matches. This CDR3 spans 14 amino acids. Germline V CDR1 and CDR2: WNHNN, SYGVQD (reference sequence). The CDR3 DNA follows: TGCGCCAGCAGACAGGGGGCTTTAGACTACGAGCAGTACTTC. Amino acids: CASRQGALDYEQYF.

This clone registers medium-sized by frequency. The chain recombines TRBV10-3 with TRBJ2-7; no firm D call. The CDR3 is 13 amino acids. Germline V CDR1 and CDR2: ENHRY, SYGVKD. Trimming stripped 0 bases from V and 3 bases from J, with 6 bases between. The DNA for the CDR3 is TGTGCCATCAGTGAGTCCCAGGTCTACGAGCAGTACTTC. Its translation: CAISESQVYEQYF.

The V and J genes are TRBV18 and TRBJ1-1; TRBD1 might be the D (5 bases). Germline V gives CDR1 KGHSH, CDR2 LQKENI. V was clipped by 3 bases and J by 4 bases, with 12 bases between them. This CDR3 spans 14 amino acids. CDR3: CASSPSGGVTEAFF. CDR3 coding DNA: TGTGCCAGCTCACCCTCGGGGGGGGTCACTGAAGCTTTCTTT.